The rows below give T cell receptor beta chains drawn from one sample of a study of OX40 agonist ivuxolimab in advanced cancers. Some clones are missing from TCRdb's copy, which holds only in-frame ones; the method was immunoSEQ multiplex PCR. Altogether tens of thousands of clones are present, 80% to 90% being singletons, with the ten largest covering roughly a tenth. This specimen was CD4+ or CD8+ T cells sorted from blood, taken in a trial of the OX40 agonist ivuxolimab. These receptors were obtained from an adult with an advanced solid tumor such as melanoma, head and neck, liver or kidney cancer. The CDR3 runs from the conserved cysteine through the conserved F or W. Fields, in order: J gene, clone size, V gene, D gene, CDR3 DNA, CDR3 protein. D genes are given only for firm matches. Clone size is shown for a subset of rows, as once, few, many or a class of expanded clone.

j_gene: TRBJ2-7; abundance: once; v_gene: TRBV28; d_gene: NA; CDR3nt: TGTGCCAGCAGTTTGGCCCGGTGGAGCTACGAGCAGTACTTC; CDR3aa: CASSLARWSYEQYF
j_gene: TRBJ1-4; abundance: NA; v_gene: TRBV28; d_gene: TRBD1; CDR3nt: TGTGCCAGCAGTCTACAGGGGTTCGGTGAAAAACTGTTTTTT; CDR3aa: CASSLQGFGEKLFF
j_gene: TRBJ2-3; abundance: NA; v_gene: TRBV2; d_gene: TRBD2; CDR3nt: TGTGCCAGCATCAGACTAGCGGGGGAGAGCACAGATACGCAGTATTTT; CDR3aa: CASIRLAGESTDTQYF
j_gene: TRBJ1-4; abundance: NA; v_gene: TRBV5-4; d_gene: TRBD1; CDR3nt: TGTGCCAGCAGCTTGGAAGGGGACAGGGGTGAAAAACTGTTTTTT; CDR3aa: CASSLEGDRGEKLFF
j_gene: TRBJ2-3; abundance: once; v_gene: TRBV6-6; d_gene: TRBD2; CDR3nt: TGTGCCAGCAGTAGCGGGAGTACCGCAGATACGCAGTATTTT; CDR3aa: CASSSGSTADTQYF
j_gene: TRBJ2-7; abundance: NA; v_gene: TRBV14; d_gene: TRBD1; CDR3nt: TGTGCCAGCAGCCAAGGCCGTCTCGGACAGGGGGCGCGGGGTTCCCTCTACGAGCAGTACTTC; CDR3aa: CASSQGRLGQGARGSLYEQYF
j_gene: TRBJ2-1; abundance: NA; v_gene: TRBV10-1; d_gene: NA; CDR3nt: TGCGCCAGCAGTAGGGGGGACTCCTTTGACAATGAGCAGTTCTTC; CDR3aa: CASSRGDSFDNEQFF
j_gene: TRBJ1-1; abundance: NA; v_gene: TRBV7-2; d_gene: NA; CDR3nt: TGTGCCAGCAGCTTTAGGATAAGATGGAGCCACGAAGCTTTCTTT; CDR3aa: CASSFRIRWSHEAFF
j_gene: TRBJ1-6; abundance: NA; v_gene: TRBV7-2; d_gene: NA; CDR3nt: TGTGCCAGCAGCTTAAATCGAGGCTCACCCCTCCACTTT; CDR3aa: CASSLNRGSPLHF
j_gene: TRBJ2-3; abundance: NA; v_gene: TRBV5-1; d_gene: NA; CDR3nt: TGCGCCAGCAGCTTGCGGCGGCAGCCAGATACGCAGTATTTT; CDR3aa: CASSLRRQPDTQYF
j_gene: TRBJ2-7; abundance: NA; v_gene: TRBV21-1; d_gene: NA; CDR3nt: TGTGCCAGCCCCCGGGACAGGCACTACGAGCAGTACTTC; CDR3aa: CASPRDRHYEQYF
j_gene: TRBJ2-7; abundance: NA; v_gene: TRBV6-5; d_gene: NA; CDR3nt: TGTGCCAGCAGTTACTCTATAGGGCCCAGCGGCGAGCAGTACTTC; CDR3aa: CASSYSIGPSGEQYF
j_gene: TRBJ2-7; abundance: NA; v_gene: TRBV6-5; d_gene: TRBD2; CDR3nt: TGTGCCAGCAGTTACGCCCTCGGGGGGGCCGTCTACGAGCAGTACTTC; CDR3aa: CASSYALGGAVYEQYF
j_gene: TRBJ2-7; abundance: NA; v_gene: TRBV5-1; d_gene: NA; CDR3nt: TGCGCCAGCAGCCCTTCGGACAGACCCTACGAGCAGTACTTC; CDR3aa: CASSPSDRPYEQYF
j_gene: TRBJ1-1; abundance: NA; v_gene: TRBV7-9; d_gene: TRBD1; CDR3nt: TGTGCCAGCAGCCAAGGGGGCTACGGGACTGAAGCTTTCTTT; CDR3aa: CASSQGGYGTEAFF
j_gene: TRBJ2-7; abundance: NA; v_gene: TRBV6-5; d_gene: NA; CDR3nt: TGTGCCAGCAGTATACAGGGCAATACCTACGAGCAGTACTTC; CDR3aa: CASSIQGNTYEQYF
j_gene: TRBJ2-7; abundance: NA; v_gene: TRBV5-6; d_gene: NA; CDR3nt: TGTGCCAGCAGCCTCCGGGTTCCCTACGAGCAGTACTTC; CDR3aa: CASSLRVPYEQYF
j_gene: TRBJ2-7; abundance: NA; v_gene: TRBV10-2; d_gene: TRBD1; CDR3nt: TGCGCCAGCTCGACGGGACAGGGATCTGCGCAGTACTTC; CDR3aa: CASSTGQGSAQYF
j_gene: TRBJ2-7; abundance: few; v_gene: TRBV2; d_gene: NA; CDR3nt: TGTGCCAGCCGGGGGACCTACTACGAGCAGTACTTC; CDR3aa: CASRGTYYEQYF
j_gene: TRBJ1-3; abundance: NA; v_gene: TRBV15; d_gene: NA; CDR3nt: TGTGCCACCAGCAGGATGGGCCGCTCTGGAAACACCATATATTTT; CDR3aa: CATSRMGRSGNTIYF
j_gene: TRBJ2-3; abundance: NA; v_gene: TRBV5-1; d_gene: NA; CDR3nt: TGCGCCAGCAGCCCAGACAGTATCCGGGGAGATACGCAGTATTTT; CDR3aa: CASSPDSIRGDTQYF
j_gene: TRBJ2-1; abundance: NA; v_gene: TRBV10-3; d_gene: NA; CDR3nt: TGTGCCATCAGTGAGCCCCGAGGCGGGAATCAGGGTAGCGATGAGCAGTTCTTC; CDR3aa: CAISEPRGGNQGSDEQFF
j_gene: TRBJ2-2; abundance: NA; v_gene: TRBV5-1; d_gene: TRBD2; CDR3nt: TGCGCCAGCAGCCTACATCTCGGACTAGCGGGGCGGACCGGGGAGCTGTTTTTT; CDR3aa: CASSLHLGLAGRTGELFF
j_gene: TRBJ2-2; abundance: NA; v_gene: TRBV27; d_gene: TRBD2; CDR3nt: TGTGCCAGCAGTTTATTATCCTTAGCGGGAGGTAGGACCGGGGAGCTGTTTTTT; CDR3aa: CASSLLSLAGGRTGELFF
j_gene: TRBJ2-1; abundance: NA; v_gene: TRBV7-2; d_gene: NA; CDR3nt: TGTGCCAGCAGCTTAAATGGCGCTAGCGCAAACAATGAGCAGTTCTTC; CDR3aa: CASSLNGASANNEQFF
j_gene: TRBJ2-7; abundance: NA; v_gene: TRBV4-2; d_gene: NA; CDR3nt: TGTGCCAGCAGCATGGGGCAAGATATCAAGCAGTACTTC; CDR3aa: CASSMGQDIKQYF
j_gene: TRBJ2-5; abundance: once; v_gene: TRBV6-6; d_gene: TRBD2; CDR3nt: TGTGCCAGCAGTACCCAGGGAGGGAAAGAGACCCAGTACTTC; CDR3aa: CASSTQGGKETQYF
j_gene: TRBJ2-7; abundance: NA; v_gene: TRBV28; d_gene: TRBD2; CDR3nt: TGTGCCATCGTTAGCGGGAGAAGCTACGAGCAGTACTTC; CDR3aa: CAIVSGRSYEQYF
j_gene: TRBJ1-4; abundance: NA; v_gene: TRBV6-6; d_gene: NA; CDR3nt: TGTGCCAGCAGTCCACAGGGCTGGGTGGGTGAAAAACTGTTTTTT; CDR3aa: CASSPQGWVGEKLFF
j_gene: TRBJ1-4; abundance: NA; v_gene: TRBV5-1; d_gene: NA; CDR3nt: TGCGCCAGCAGCTTGGCACTGGATGAAAAACTGTTTTTT; CDR3aa: CASSLALDEKLFF
j_gene: TRBJ1-5; abundance: NA; v_gene: TRBV19; d_gene: NA; CDR3nt: TGTGCCAGTAGTAAAGGCGCAGACCTCAACCAGCCCCAGCATTTT; CDR3aa: CASSKGADLNQPQHF
j_gene: TRBJ2-5; abundance: NA; v_gene: TRBV2; d_gene: TRBD1; CDR3nt: TGTGCCAGCGGCGGGACAGGGGGAGAGACCCAGTACTTC; CDR3aa: CASGGTGGETQYF
j_gene: TRBJ2-3; abundance: NA; v_gene: TRBV9; d_gene: NA; CDR3nt: TGTGCCAGCAGCCTGTACACAGATACGCAGTATTTT; CDR3aa: CASSLYTDTQYF
j_gene: TRBJ2-1; abundance: NA; v_gene: TRBV5-5; d_gene: NA; CDR3nt: TGTGCCAGCAGGAGGGAACCCGACGCCAATGAGCAGTTCTTC; CDR3aa: CASRREPDANEQFF
j_gene: TRBJ1-1; abundance: NA; v_gene: TRBV27; d_gene: NA; CDR3nt: TGTGCCAGCACGCAGGGAGTTTACACTGAAGCTTTCTTT; CDR3aa: CASTQGVYTEAFF
j_gene: TRBJ1-3; abundance: once; v_gene: TRBV5-1; d_gene: NA; CDR3nt: TGCGCCAGCAGCCCAGGGACCGCTGGAAACACCATATATTTT; CDR3aa: CASSPGTAGNTIYF
j_gene: TRBJ2-5; abundance: NA; v_gene: TRBV9; d_gene: TRBD2; CDR3nt: TGTGCCAGCAGCCCAATGCGACTAGCGGGAGGGGAGACCCAGTACTTC; CDR3aa: CASSPMRLAGGETQYF
j_gene: TRBJ2-3; abundance: NA; v_gene: TRBV7-3; d_gene: NA; CDR3nt: TGTGCCAGCAGCTTATTCGGACACTACACAGATACGCAGTATTTT; CDR3aa: CASSLFGHYTDTQYF
j_gene: TRBJ2-7; abundance: NA; v_gene: TRBV5-4; d_gene: TRBD2; CDR3nt: TGTGCCAGCAGCTTGGATGCTCGCCTAGCGGGAGTAGGCGAGCAGTACTTC; CDR3aa: CASSLDARLAGVGEQYF
j_gene: TRBJ1-3; abundance: medium-sized; v_gene: TRBV5-4; d_gene: NA; CDR3nt: TGTGCCAGCAGCTCAGGGAGGGTTCGCTCTGGAAACACCATATATTTT; CDR3aa: CASSSGRVRSGNTIYF
j_gene: TRBJ1-5; abundance: NA; v_gene: TRBV28; d_gene: NA; CDR3nt: TGTGCCAGCAGTTCCAGGGGTAACGCCAATCAGCCCCAGCATTTT; CDR3aa: CASSSRGNANQPQHF
j_gene: TRBJ2-3; abundance: NA; v_gene: TRBV5-1; d_gene: NA; CDR3nt: TGCGCCAGCAGCTTGGAAGGGGATGCAGATACGCAGTATTTT; CDR3aa: CASSLEGDADTQYF
j_gene: TRBJ2-7; abundance: NA; v_gene: TRBV2; d_gene: TRBD2; CDR3nt: TGTGCCAGCAGAGTAGCGGGAGGGTTGGAGCAGTACTTC; CDR3aa: CASRVAGGLEQYF
j_gene: TRBJ2-2; abundance: NA; v_gene: TRBV2; d_gene: NA; CDR3nt: TGTGCCAGCAGCGGGGGTGAGGGGGGATCGGGCACCGGGGAGCTGTTTTTT; CDR3aa: CASSGGEGGSGTGELFF
j_gene: TRBJ2-7; abundance: NA; v_gene: TRBV6-1; d_gene: NA; CDR3nt: TGTGCCAGCAGTTGGGCCCAATACGAGCAGTACTTC; CDR3aa: CASSWAQYEQYF
j_gene: TRBJ2-5; abundance: NA; v_gene: TRBV5-1; d_gene: NA; CDR3nt: TGCGCCAGCAGCTTGTCGAGGGAGACCCAGTACTTC; CDR3aa: CASSLSRETQYF
j_gene: TRBJ2-1; abundance: NA; v_gene: TRBV7-3; d_gene: NA; CDR3nt: TGTGCCAGCAGCTTGGGGGGGCACTACAATGAGCAGTTCTTC; CDR3aa: CASSLGGHYNEQFF
j_gene: TRBJ2-2; abundance: few; v_gene: TRBV7-9; d_gene: NA; CDR3nt: TGTGCCAGCAGCTTCGGGGCAGGGGAGCTGTTTTTT; CDR3aa: CASSFGAGELFF
j_gene: TRBJ2-1; abundance: NA; v_gene: TRBV5-1; d_gene: NA; CDR3nt: TGCGCCAGCAGATGGGACGTTAGCTCCTACAATGAGCAGTTCTTC; CDR3aa: CASRWDVSSYNEQFF
j_gene: TRBJ2-4; abundance: NA; v_gene: TRBV5-6; d_gene: NA; CDR3nt: TGTGCCAGCAGCCCGGGGCTAGCCAAAAACATTCAGTACTTC; CDR3aa: CASSPGLAKNIQYF
j_gene: TRBJ1-1; abundance: NA; v_gene: TRBV7-9; d_gene: NA; CDR3nt: TGTGCCAGCAGCCTCCAGGGCAGGGACACTGAAGCTTTCTTT; CDR3aa: CASSLQGRDTEAFF
j_gene: TRBJ2-3; abundance: NA; v_gene: TRBV4-2; d_gene: TRBD2; CDR3nt: TGTGCCAGCAGCCAAGGAGTGGGCGGGAGTTCAGATACGCAGTATTTT; CDR3aa: CASSQGVGGSSDTQYF
j_gene: TRBJ2-7; abundance: few; v_gene: TRBV6-1; d_gene: NA; CDR3nt: TGTGCCAGCAGTGGAAACCAGGGCATTCCCCACGAGCAGTACTTC; CDR3aa: CASSGNQGIPHEQYF
j_gene: TRBJ2-5; abundance: NA; v_gene: TRBV2; d_gene: NA; CDR3nt: TGTGCCAGCAGACGGGGAAGAGGGGTTCAAGAGACCCAGTACTTC; CDR3aa: CASRRGRGVQETQYF